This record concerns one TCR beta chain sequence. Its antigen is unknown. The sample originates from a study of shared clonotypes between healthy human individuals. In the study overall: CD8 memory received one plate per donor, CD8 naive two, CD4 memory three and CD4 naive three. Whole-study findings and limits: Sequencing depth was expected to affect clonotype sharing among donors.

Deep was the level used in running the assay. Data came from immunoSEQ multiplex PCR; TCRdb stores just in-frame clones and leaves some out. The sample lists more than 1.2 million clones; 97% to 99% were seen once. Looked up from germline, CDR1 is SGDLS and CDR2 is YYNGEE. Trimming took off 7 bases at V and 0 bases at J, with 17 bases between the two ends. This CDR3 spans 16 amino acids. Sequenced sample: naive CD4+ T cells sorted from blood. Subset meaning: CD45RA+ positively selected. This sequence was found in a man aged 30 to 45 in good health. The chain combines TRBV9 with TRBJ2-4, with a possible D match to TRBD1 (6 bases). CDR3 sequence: CASGRAEGVAKNIQYF. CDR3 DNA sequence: TGTGCCAGCGGCCGAGCCGAGGGGGTAGCCAAAAACATTCAGTACTTC.